This passage covers 23 T cell receptor beta chains from one sample sequenced in a study of control samples from healthy donors and cancer patients. Sequenced by immunoSEQ multiplex PCR; TCRdb stores in-frame clones only, minus some. The sample yields 160,000 or so clones, around 94% seen once. Sequencing used PBMCs. These TCRs come from a man aged 55 to 69 with colorectal cancer.

V and J are TRBV29-1 and TRBJ2-7; weak D call: TRBD1 (5 bases). Germline V CDR1 and CDR2: SQVTM, ANQGSEA. Trimming took off 5 bases at V and 6 bases at J, with 14 bases between the two ends. This CDR3 region has 12 residues. The CDR3 protein is CSVTGAHSEQYF. DNA of the CDR3: TGCAGCGTTACTGGGGCCCACTCCGAGCAGTACTTC.

The table lists this clone with a count of one. The gene calls are TRBV7-9 and TRBJ2-1; D unclear. Germline V gene sequence: CDR1 SEHNR, CDR2 FQNEAQ (reference sequence). This CDR3 contains 11 residues. The ends were cut back, 3 bases at V and 8 bases at J, with 5 bases in the middle. CDR3 sequence reads: CASSFHDEQFF. CDR3 in DNA: TGTGCCAGCAGCTTCCATGATGAGCAGTTCTTC.

The CDR3 region has the DNA TGTGCCAGTAGTATAGACTTGGGGGCCGGCAATCAGCCCCAGCATTTT. This translates into CASSIDLGAGNQPQHF. This chain links TRBV19 with TRBJ1-5, with D maybe TRBD1 (6 bases). The CDR3 consists of 16 residues. With 0 bases removed from V and 2 bases from J, the gap between germline ends came to 11 bases. CDR1 and CDR2 from the germline V gene are LNHDA and SQIVND (reference sequence).

V usage is TRBV5-4 and J usage is TRBJ2-1; maybe TRBD1 (6 bases). The CDR3 covers 14 residues. CDR1 and CDR2 from the germline V gene are SGHNT and YYREEE (reference sequence). Trimming left V 1 base short and J 9 bases short, with 14 bases between. In nucleotides, the CDR3 is TGTGCCAGCAGCTTGCCTTTAACAGGGAGTGAGCAGTTCTTC. Protein sequence: CASSLPLTGSEQFF.

J is TRBJ1-4 and V is TRBV4-1; D might be TRBD1 (5 bases). V lost 3 bases, J lost 5 bases, and 16 bases lay in between. CDR3 length: 16 amino acids. The germline CDR1 and CDR2 sequences are MGHRA and YSYEKL. The CDR3 DNA is TGCGCCAGCAGCCAGGGAACGGGACCGCCGAATGAAAAACTGTTTTTT. Translated: CASSQGTGPPNEKLFF.

The chain combines TRBV4-1 with TRBJ1-6; no firm D call. Germline V gene data show CDR1 as MGHRA and CDR2 as YSYEKL. Trimming removed 0 bases at V and 10 bases at J, with 7 bases between. The CDR3 is made up of 13 amino acids. The CDR3: CASSQDQPSPLHF. Written as DNA, the CDR3 is TGCGCCAGCAGCCAAGATCAGCCCTCACCCCTCCACTTT.

The J gene is TRBJ1-1, the V gene TRBV14, with D possibly TRBD1 on 5 matching bases. The CDR3 has 18 amino acids. Germline V gives CDR1 SGHDN, CDR2 FVKESK. Trimming removed 2 bases from V and 1 base from J, with 20 bases in between. The CDR3 sequence: CASSQFGGGFGGNTEAFF. In DNA, the CDR3 is TGTGCCAGCAGCCAATTCGGGGGTGGTTTTGGAGGGAACACTGAAGCTTTCTTT.

The CDR3 DNA reads as TGTGCCAGCAGCTCCCCCTGGAAAGATACGCAGTATTTT. Its protein product is CASSSPWKDTQYF. The chain combines TRBV5-6 with TRBJ2-3; D not resolved. CDR3 length: 13 amino acids. V was pared by 3 bases and J by 5 bases, with 10 bases between. Looked up from germline, CDR1 is SGHDT and CDR2 is YYEEEE.

This rearrangement joins TRBV5-1 to TRBJ2-5, with 7 nucleotides matching TRBD1. CDR3 length: 17 amino acids. V lost 3 bases, J lost 1 base, and 12 bases stayed unmatched. Per the germline V gene, CDR1 is SGHRS and CDR2 is YFSETQ. The CDR3 protein is CASSSRQGGPSQETQYF. DNA for the CDR3: TGCGCCAGCAGCTCACGTCAAGGGGGCCCTAGCCAAGAGACCCAGTACTTC.

The rearrangement joins TRBV18 to TRBJ2-5, with D unresolved. Germline CDR1 KGHSH, CDR2 LQKENI. This CDR3 is built from 13 residues. Trimming removed 2 bases at V and 1 base at J, with 5 bases between. The CDR3 protein is CASSPLGQETQYF. The DNA of the CDR3 is TGTGCCAGCTCACCATTGGGCCAAGAGACCCAGTACTTC.

The chain uses TRBV4-1 and TRBJ2-7, with 7 bases lining up with TRBD1. Trimming cost V 2 bases and J 3 bases; bases outside gene matches: 4. This CDR3 is 14 amino acids long. Germline values: CDR1 MGHRA, CDR2 YSYEKL. The CDR3 sequence is CASSQSGQVYEQYF. The CDR3 nucleotides are TGCGCCAGCAGCCAAAGCGGACAGGTCTACGAGCAGTACTTC.

J is TRBJ2-7 and V is TRBV5-1; 8 positions match TRBD1. Germline V gene sequence: CDR1 SGHRS, CDR2 YFSETQ. This CDR3 is 14 amino acids long. V shed 4 bases, J shed 2 bases, and the junction held 5 bases outside the gene matches. The CDR3 nucleotides read TGCGCCAGCAGCACCGGGACAGGACCCTACGAGCAGTACTTC. It yields the protein CASSTGTGPYEQYF.

The count of this clone is one. The chain's CDR3 is CASSLASGGNNEQFF. As DNA, the CDR3 is TGTGCCAGCAGTTTAGCTAGCGGGGGGAACAATGAGCAGTTCTTC. This chain links TRBV27 with TRBJ2-1; 11 bases are a match to TRBD2. CDR1 and CDR2 from the germline V gene are MNHEY and SMNVEV (reference sequence). The CDR3 runs 15 residues. V shed 2 bases, J shed 5 bases, and the junction held 2 bases outside the gene matches.

CDR3 sequence reads: CASSPRQGGWNEQFF. CDR3 coding DNA: TGTGCCAGCAGTCCCAGACAGGGGGGGTGGAATGAGCAGTTCTTC. The V call is TRBV27, the J call TRBJ2-1; 9 nucleotides line up with TRBD1. CDR3 length equals 15 residues. V gave up 5 bases and J gave up 7 bases; unmatched junction bases: 9. The germline CDR1 and CDR2 sequences are MNHEY and SMNVEV (reference sequence).

The V gene is TRBV5-4, the J gene TRBJ2-5; D gene unclear. The CDR3 extends over 14 amino acids. Deletions cut 0 bases from V and 6 bases from J, with 12 bases between. Germline V CDR1 and CDR2: SGHNT, YYREEE (reference sequence). CDR3 loop: CASSLDPPTKTQYF. The DNA of the CDR3 is TGTGCCAGCAGCTTGGACCCCCCGACGAAGACCCAGTACTTC. Combining the CDR3 with reference TRBV5-4 and TRBJ2-5 gives the whole variable domain ETGVTQSPTHLIKTRGQQVTLRCSSQSGHNTVSWYQQALGQGPQFIFQYYREEENGRGNFPPRFSGLQFPNYSSELNVNALELDDSALYLCASSLDPPTKTQYFGPGTRLLVL.

Details on this clone: Other DNA variants within this sample encode the same CDR3. This chain joins TRBV9 and TRBJ1-3, with D possibly being TRBD1 (5 bases). Trimming pared 0 bases from V and 4 bases from J, leaving 11 bases between. This CDR3 is 15 amino acids long. Germline CDR1 is SGDLS and CDR2 is YYNGEE. Here the CDR3 reads CASSVGPGLGNTIYF. The CDR3 DNA reads as TGTGCCAGCAGCGTAGGCCCGGGGCTGGGAAACACCATATATTTT.

About this clone itself: Within the sample, other DNA sequences also encode this same CDR3. The chain couples TRBV2 to TRBJ2-1, with D unresolved. This CDR3 contains 15 residues. Germline-derived CDR1 and CDR2 are SNHLY and FYNNEI. Trimming removed 3 bases at V and 0 bases at J, with 9 bases between. The CDR3 DNA is TGTGCCAGCAGTGAGGACCTCGGCTCCTACAATGAGCAGTTCTTC. It codes for CASSEDLGSYNEQFF.

In nucleotides, the CDR3 is TGTGCCAGCTCCGGGACGGGAAGATATAGCAATCAGCCCCAGCATTTT. This gives the protein CASSGTGRYSNQPQHF. The J gene is TRBJ1-5, the V gene TRBV18, with D possibly being TRBD1 (5 bases). The CDR3 has 16 residues. V was clipped by 6 bases and J by 0 bases, with 15 bases between them. Germline V gene sequence: CDR1 KGHSH, CDR2 LQKENI.

The rearrangement joins TRBV7-2 to TRBJ2-3; 9 bases fit TRBD2. V shed 4 bases, J shed 8 bases, and the junction held 13 bases outside the gene matches. The CDR3 loop spans 16 amino acids. Germline V CDR1 and CDR2: SGHTA, FQGNSA. The CDR3 spells CASSSLSGGQGFTQYF. CDR3 bases: TGTGCCAGCAGCTCCCTTAGCGGGGGTCAGGGTTTTACGCAGTATTTT.

The J gene is TRBJ2-1, the V gene TRBV6-1; 8 nucleotides match TRBD2. Unmatched junction bases numbered 14, after V lost 1 base and J lost 9 bases. The V gene's germline CDR1 is MNHNS and CDR2 SASEGT. The CDR3 spans 17 residues. The CDR3 sequence: CASSEEVGGGSQGEQFF. DNA of the CDR3: TGTGCCAGCAGTGAAGAGGTCGGGGGGGGCTCGCAGGGTGAGCAGTTCTTC.

V usage is TRBV3-1 (or the pseudogene TRBV3-2) and J usage is TRBJ1-4; D is unresolved. The CDR3 spans 15 residues. The germline V gene encodes CDR1 LGHDT and CDR2 YNNKEL (reference sequence). The ends were cut back, 1 base at V and 4 bases at J, with 10 bases in the middle. CDR3 DNA: TGTGCCAGCAGCCAAGTTGGACCGATTAATGAAAAACTGTTTTTT. Protein: CASSQVGPINEKLFF.

The chain uses TRBV7-2 and TRBJ1-1; D might be TRBD1 (5 bases). The germline gives CDR1 SGHTA, CDR2 FQGNSA. Trimming stripped 5 bases from V and 0 bases from J, with 13 bases between. This CDR3 is 15 amino acids long. The CDR3 loop is CASSTRQTMNTEAFF. DNA for the CDR3: TGTGCCAGCAGCACGAGACAGACCATGAACACTGAAGCTTTCTTT. Based on the CDR3 plus reference TRBV7-2 and TRBJ1-1, the full variable domain is GAGVSQSPSNKVTEKGKDVELRCDPISGHTALYWYRQSLGQGLEFLIYFQGNSAPDKSGLPSDRFSAERTGGSVSTLTIQRTQQEDSAVYLCASSTRQTMNTEAFFGQGTRLTVV.

The chain is built from TRBV4-3 and TRBJ1-1; TRBD1 agrees at 9 bases. J gave up 8 bases and V 4 bases, and 5 bases lay outside the gene matches. CDR3 length: 13 residues. Germline V gene sequence: CDR1 LGHNA, CDR2 YSLEER. CDR3 amino acids: CASSPDGQGEAFF. CDR3 sequence (DNA): TGCGCCAGCAGCCCCGACGGACAGGGGGAAGCTTTCTTT.